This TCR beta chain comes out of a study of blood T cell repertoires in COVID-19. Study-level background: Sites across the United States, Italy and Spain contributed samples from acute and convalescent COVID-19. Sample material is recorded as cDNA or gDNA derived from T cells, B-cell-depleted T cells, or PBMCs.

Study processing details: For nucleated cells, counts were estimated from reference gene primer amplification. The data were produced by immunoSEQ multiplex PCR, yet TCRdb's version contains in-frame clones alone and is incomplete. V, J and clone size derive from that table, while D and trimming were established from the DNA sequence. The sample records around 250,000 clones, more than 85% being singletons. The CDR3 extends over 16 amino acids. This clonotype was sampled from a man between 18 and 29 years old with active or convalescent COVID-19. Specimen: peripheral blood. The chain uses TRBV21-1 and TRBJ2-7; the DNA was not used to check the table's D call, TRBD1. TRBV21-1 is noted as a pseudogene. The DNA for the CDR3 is TGTGCCAGCAGCAAAAGTTCCGGGACAGGGGAAGGCGAGCAGTACTTC. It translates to CASSKSSGTGEGEQYF.